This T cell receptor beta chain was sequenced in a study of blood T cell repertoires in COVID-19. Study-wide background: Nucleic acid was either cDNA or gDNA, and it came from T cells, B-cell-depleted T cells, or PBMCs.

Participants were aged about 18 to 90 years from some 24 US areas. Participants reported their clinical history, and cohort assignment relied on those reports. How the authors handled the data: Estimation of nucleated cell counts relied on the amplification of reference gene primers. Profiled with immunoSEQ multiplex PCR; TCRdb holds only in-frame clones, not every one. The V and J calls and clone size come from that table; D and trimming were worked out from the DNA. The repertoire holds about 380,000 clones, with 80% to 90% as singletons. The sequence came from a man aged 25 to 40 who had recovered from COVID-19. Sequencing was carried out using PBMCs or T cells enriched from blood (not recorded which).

The CDR3 reads CASRSGQGMNTEAFF. CDR3 in DNA: TGTGCCAGCAGGTCCGGACAGGGTATGAACACTGAAGCTTTCTTT. This chain joins TRBV6-6 and TRBJ1-1; 8 nucleotides match TRBD1. The V gene end was trimmed by 6 bases and the J gene end by 0 bases; junction bases not matched to a gene: 6. The CDR3 length is 15 residues. Germline loops: CDR1 MNHNY, CDR2 SVGAGI (reference sequence).